What follows describes a single T cell receptor beta chain. This clonotype was seen at least ten times. The target of this receptor is not known. Per-base quality was not reported, and no clone a single base away is much larger than it. The record originates from a study of blood T cells in healthy people across ages (dated by TCRdb to about 2015). About the study as a whole: Template switching captured roughly one uniquely barcoded TCR beta cDNA molecule per two T cells in model experiments. To track age-related changes in TCR beta repertoire diversity, the study relied on deep sequencing normalized with unique cDNA molecular identifiers. The donors were divided into four age groups: young (average approximately 17 years), middle-aged (over 35), aged (62) and long-lived (82). Donors of different ages were randomly distributed across sequencing lanes to avoid experimental bias. Using the same blood draw, the study looked at two additional independent replicas of 1 million unique cDNA reads for two donors, one aged 18 to 30 and the other aged 80 or older.

Libraries were prepared through 5' RACE. The sequencer was an Illumina HiSeq 2500. A second PCR of 7 to 11 cycles was performed with a sample-barcoded 5' primer and a J-beta primer mix. Each TCR beta cDNA molecule received a unique molecular identifier from a template-switch 5' adaptor carrying 12 random nucleotides. Each sample yielded at least 3 million CDR3-containing paired-end reads. The Mint cDNA synthesis kit, primed by a TRBC-specific oligonucleotide, was used to synthesize first-strand cDNA from all RNA. After uracil-DNA glycosylase treatment, a first 18-cycle PCR used universal primers M1SS and BC2_uni_R on all cDNA. The original pipeline was this. For normalization, 1 million high-quality reads were randomly selected from each sample, with every read carrying a distinct molecular identifier. Reads sharing molecular identifiers were discarded rather than binned into consensus sequences. CDR3 identification, clonotype clustering and error correction used MiTCR with a Q25 quality threshold and the strictest error-elimination algorithm. A nonparametric unseen species model with Euler transformation was used to estimate a lower bound on total TCR beta diversity. TCRdb ran its own pipeline on the public reads, namely fastp trimming at Q25 and MiXCR clone calling, and kept in-frame beta chains. Entries are consolidated by CDR3 protein sequence, retaining the most common genes and DNA. TCRdb, rather than the study authors, made the V and J calls. Here the sample has some 1.5 million distinct CDR3 sequences; under 30% occur a single time. The top ten clonotypes cover less than 9.5% of the sample.

Broad study findings and their caveats: As age increased, observed TCR beta diversity per million T cells dropped in a roughly linear way, and a significant reduction was already evident by age roughly 36. Compared with the aged group, the long-lived group had more naive CD4+ T cells, fewer expanded clones and increased TCR diversity, a pattern suggesting age selection. Total diversity estimates from one million sequenced T cells were considered lower bounds and underestimates. Because profiling used bulk unsorted PBMCs, naive and antigen-experienced compartments could not be compared conclusively. Because the CMV infection status of the donors was unknown, age-related changes in expanded clonotypes may potentially have been confounded. A strong correlation was found between observed TCR beta diversity and the percentage of naive T cells measured by flow cytometry.

Donors were 30 to 45 systemically healthy Caucasian individuals from Russia aged roughly 6 to 95 years. Each donor gave roughly 9 milliliters of peripheral blood, drawn into EDTA-treated Vacutainer tubes. Ficoll-Paque density-gradient centrifugation was used to isolate PBMCs, with at least 7 million per sample. Total RNA was extracted from PBMCs with Trizol reagent, with at least 6 micrograms obtained per sample. The percentages of naive CD45RAhigh/CD27high T cells were determined by flow cytometry on a PBMC aliquot from every donor. The CDR3 holds 14 amino acids from the cysteine to the phenylalanine. Kept here is only the CDR3 DNA, which spans 42 bases and is read in frame from base 1. Cut back by 6 bases and 1 base, the V and J ends lie 9 bases apart. Looking up the germline V gene yields CDR1 MNHEY and CDR2 SVGAGI.

The TCR originated in a young woman in good health. This receptor chain uses TRBV6-5 and TRBJ1-4, with a tentative D gene TRBD1 over 6 matching bases. Source material: blood. Here the CDR3 is given as CASSLQGTNEKLFF. The nucleotide sequence is TGTGCCAGCAGCTTACAGGGAACTAATGAAAAACTGTTTTTT.